The entry below gives a single TCR beta chain sequence along with its context. Its antigen is still unknown. Systemic immunosuppression or a history of autoimmune disease excluded patients. These data are taken from a study of OX40 agonist ivuxolimab in advanced cancers. At the level of the study: Ivuxolimab, an antibody acting as an agonist of OX40 (CD134), was used to treat patients. Patients assigned to dose escalation were diagnosed with hepatocellular carcinoma, melanoma, renal cell or head and neck cancer.

Notes on the study in general: Among the least clonally expanded were partial responders at 0.1-3.0 mg/kg.

The protocol was immunoSEQ multiplex PCR, while the TCRdb copy is restricted to in-frame clones and leaves out a portion. Of 12,000 or so clones detected, 84% appear once; the ten largest clones hold 9.2%. The clonotype comes from an adult with an advanced solid tumor such as melanoma, head and neck, liver or kidney cancer. Specimen: CD4+ or CD8+ T cells sorted from blood, collected in a trial of the OX40 agonist ivuxolimab.

CDR3 region: CAISGLAGESYNEQFF. As DNA, the CDR3 is TGTGCCATCAGTGGCCTAGCGGGAGAATCCTACAATGAGCAGTTCTTC. V usage is TRBV10-3 and J usage is TRBJ2-1; the match to TRBD2 covers 10 bases. Germline lookup yields CDR1 ENHRY and CDR2 SYGVKD. After removal of 4 bases from V and 1 base from J, the junction contained 4 bases not matched to a gene. There are 16 residues in the CDR3.